One sample yielded the 29 T cell receptor beta chains listed below, sequenced in a study of blood T cell repertoires in COVID-19. Data came from immunoSEQ multiplex PCR; TCRdb stores just in-frame clones and leaves some out. The repertoire holds around 700,000 clones, with just under 90% as singletons. Material: peripheral blood. The receptors were gathered from a woman between 18 and 29 years old with acute or convalescent COVID-19.

The J gene is TRBJ1-2, the V gene TRBV6-5; D is undetermined. Germline V gene lookup returns CDR1 MNHEY and CDR2 SVGAGI. The CDR3 covers 13 residues. V shed 9 bases and J shed 4 bases, with 15 bases lying between them. DNA for the CDR3: TGTGCCAGTTCGACGTTTAGCAGCTATGGCTACACCTTC. Its protein is CASSTFSSYGYTF.

The V call is TRBV10-3, the J call TRBJ1-1; no clear D. V lost 2 bases, J lost 5 bases, and 21 bases lay in between. The CDR3 is 17 amino acids. Per germline, CDR1 ENHRY and CDR2 SYGVKD. The DNA of the CDR3 is TGTGCCATCAGTGAGATCAGTGAGGTCCCCTTGGGTACTGAAGCTTTCTTT. Protein sequence: CAISEISEVPLGTEAFF.

V usage is TRBV24-1 and J usage is TRBJ1-5, with D maybe TRBD1 (5 bases). CDR1 KGHDR and CDR2 SFDVKD come from the germline V gene. The CDR3 runs 16 residues. V was shortened by 3 bases and J by 0 bases, with 11 bases between the two germline ends. The CDR3 DNA follows: TGTGCCACCAGTGATAGCGGGACCTATAGCAATCAGCCCCAGCATTTT. Its translation: CATSDSGTYSNQPQHF.

This clone came up once. J is TRBJ2-7 and V is TRBV7-6; 9 bases match TRBD1. J gave up 4 bases and V 1 base, and 11 bases lay outside the gene matches. In germline, CDR1 is SGHVS, CDR2 FNYEAQ. The CDR3 covers 17 residues. The CDR3 DNA reads as TGTGCCAGCAGCTTAGATCGAAGAGGGACAGGGACTTACGAGCAGTACTTC. Translated: CASSLDRRGTGTYEQYF.

Remarks on this clone: Other DNA variants within this sample encode the same CDR3. The CDR3 protein is CASSHQGTPYEQYF. CDR3 in DNA: TGTGCCAGTAGTCATCAGGGGACGCCGTACGAGCAGTACTTC. The chain combines TRBV19 with TRBJ2-7; possible D gene TRBD1, 6 bases. Germline V lookup: CDR1 LNHDA, CDR2 SQIVND (reference sequence). The CDR3 has 14 amino acids. V was pared by 5 bases and J by 4 bases, with 15 bases between.

The V gene is TRBV5-1, the J gene TRBJ1-1, with D possibly matching TRBD1 (6 bases). Germline assignment: CDR1 SGHRS and CDR2 YFSETQ. Between the trimmed V and J ends, which lost 2 bases and 5 bases, there was a span of 13 bases. This CDR3 region has 14 residues. CDR3 in amino acids: CASSFVGAGTEAFF. CDR3 in DNA: TGCGCCAGCAGCTTTGTGGGGGCTGGGACTGAAGCTTTCTTT.

The chain combines TRBV6-5 with TRBJ1-5, with D possibly matching TRBD1 (5 bases). The CDR3 is made up of 12 amino acids. The germline gives CDR1 MNHEY, CDR2 SVGAGI. Trimming pared 8 bases from V and 6 bases from J, leaving 11 bases between. Here the CDR3 reads CASGGVGQPQHF. CDR3 nucleotides: TGTGCCAGCGGGGGGGTCGGTCAGCCCCAGCATTTT.

This clone has a single count. The chain recombines TRBV6-5 with TRBJ1-1; tentatively, D is TRBD1 (6 bases). V was cut by 7 bases and J by 11 bases, with 20 bases left in between. This CDR3 comprises 13 residues. CDR1 is MNHEY and CDR2 is SVGAGI in the germline V gene. CDR3 sequence: CASKFSGVEEAFF. The CDR3 DNA follows: TGTGCCAGCAAATTCTCAGGGGTAGAGGAGGCTTTCTTT.

The V call is TRBV11-3, the J call TRBJ2-1; 8 bases match TRBD2. The germline gives CDR1 SGHNT, CDR2 YENEEA. The CDR3 loop spans 15 amino acids. The V and J ends lost 6 bases and 5 bases, in that order; junction bases with no gene match: 9. CDR3 sequence (DNA): TGTGCCAGCAGTTACGACGGGGGGGCGGACAATGAGCAGTTCTTC. This codes for CASSYDGGADNEQFF.

The V and J genes are TRBV11-3 and TRBJ2-7; D not certain. Germline-derived CDR1 and CDR2 are SGHNT and YENEEA. Trimming cost V 3 bases and J 6 bases, with 12 bases left between them. This CDR3 has 13 residues. The CDR3 nucleotides are TGTGCCAGCAGCTTCGGTCAGCTAGGCGAGCAGTACTTC. Translation: CASSFGQLGEQYF.

This clone occurred a few times. The V call is TRBV28, the J call TRBJ1-2; maybe TRBD1 (5 bases). The CDR3 contains 18 residues. Germline-derived CDR1 and CDR2 are MDHEN and SYDVKM. Deletions cut 1 base from V and 8 bases from J, with 26 bases between. CDR3 nucleotide sequence: TGTGCCAGCAGTTTATCCCGGGGGGATCCGACGGTTTTAGGGGGCTACACCTTC. As protein: CASSLSRGDPTVLGGYTF.

V and J are TRBV27 and TRBJ1-5; the D is unclear. This CDR3 is built from 13 residues. With 8 bases removed from V and 7 bases from J, the gap between germline ends came to 15 bases. Germline CDR1 MNHEY, CDR2 SMNVEV (reference sequence). The CDR3 DNA follows: TGTGCCAGCGCCTCGACGGGTAACCAGCCCCAGCATTTT. This codes for CASASTGNQPQHF.

This rearrangement joins TRBV7-6 to TRBJ1-2; D gene uncertain. Trimming cost V 7 bases and J 1 base, with 7 bases left between them. The V gene's germline CDR1 is SGHVS and CDR2 FNYEAQ. This CDR3 is 12 amino acids long. The CDR3 DNA reads as TGTGCCAGCACAACAGATAACTATGGCTACACCTTC. Its protein is CASTTDNYGYTF.

V is TRBV5-1 and J is TRBJ2-2, with unresolved D. The germline V gene encodes CDR1 SGHRS and CDR2 YFSETQ. The V end lost 0 bases, the J end lost 4 bases, and 13 bases lay between the germline ends. The CDR3 consists of 16 residues. CDR3 bases: TGCGCCAGCAGCTTGGTCCCCCTAGAGGTCACCGGGGAGCTGTTTTTT. Translation gives CASSLVPLEVTGELFF.

The rearrangement uses TRBV29-1 and TRBJ1-1; TRBD1 aligns across 7 bases. The ends lost 0 bases at V and 6 bases at J; junction bases unmatched: 10. This CDR3 region has 15 residues. Germline V lookup: CDR1 SQVTM, CDR2 ANQGSEA. The CDR3 sequence: CSVEDQGGVGPEAFF. CDR3 bases: TGCAGCGTTGAAGATCAGGGGGGTGTCGGCCCTGAAGCTTTCTTT.

V usage is TRBV6-5 and J usage is TRBJ1-5; TRBD1 might be the D (5 bases). There are 15 residues in the CDR3. Germline CDR1 is MNHEY and CDR2 is SVGAGI. V shed 0 bases and J shed 11 bases, with 17 bases lying between them. For the CDR3, the DNA is TGTGCCAGCAGTTACTCTAGGGGCGGGGTAGAGTCCCAGCATTTT. Its translation: CASSYSRGGVESQHF.

This clone is a singleton in its sample. The chain is built from TRBV6-5 and TRBJ1-5; TRBD1 is a possible D gene (6 bases). Per the germline V gene, CDR1 is MNHEY and CDR2 is SVGAGI. The germline V and J ends were trimmed by 8 bases and 7 bases, with 18 bases remaining between them. This CDR3 spans 14 amino acids. This CDR3 reads CASDRGGRGQPQHF. CDR3 bases: TGTGCCAGCGATAGGGGGGGGCGGGGGCAGCCCCAGCATTTT.

This clone was detected once. The V call is TRBV9, the J call TRBJ1-2; 9 positions match TRBD1. The germline gives CDR1 SGDLS, CDR2 YYNGEE. V trimming: 2 bases; J trimming: 5 bases; junction bases outside the gene matches: 7. This CDR3 comprises 15 residues. CDR3 nucleotides: TGTGCCAGCAGCGTCGGGACAGGGTCTCGTTATGGCTACACCTTC. It is translated as CASSVGTGSRYGYTF.

The chain combines TRBV4-2 with TRBJ1-5, with 8 bases aligning to TRBD1. CDR1 and CDR2 (germline): LGHNA, YNFKEQ. Germline trimming cut 1 base from V and 4 bases from J; bases unmatched to any gene: 6. This CDR3 has 16 amino acids. The CDR3 region has the DNA TGTGCCAGCAGCCAAGGTAACAGGGGGACGAATCAGCCCCAGCATTTT. It translates to CASSQGNRGTNQPQHF.

The rearrangement uses TRBV5-1 and TRBJ1-1; a weak D match, TRBD1 (5 bases). V was pared by 3 bases and J by 0 bases, with 18 bases between. CDR1 and CDR2 from the germline V gene are SGHRS and YFSETQ. This CDR3 is built from 17 residues. The CDR3, as DNA: TGCGCCAGCAGCTCGGTGCCCGCGGGGGTTGTGAACACTGAAGCTTTCTTT. This gives the protein CASSSVPAGVVNTEAFF.

V and J are TRBV5-1 and TRBJ2-2, with a tentative D call TRBD1 (6 bases). The germline CDR1 and CDR2 sequences are SGHRS and YFSETQ. CDR3 length: 14 residues. Trimming took off 4 bases at V and 5 bases at J, with 12 bases between the two ends. The CDR3 DNA reads as TGCGCCAGCAGCCGGGACACAAATACCGGGGAGCTGTTTTTT. This sequence encodes CASSRDTNTGELFF.

With respect to this clone: This specimen includes other DNA sequences encoding the same CDR3. The chain uses TRBV7-2 and TRBJ2-7; the D is unclear. The V end was cut by 3 bases, the J end by 5 bases, with 5 bases between. The CDR3 consists of 11 residues. Germline loops: CDR1 SGHTA, CDR2 FQGNSA. The CDR3 DNA sequence: TGTGCCAGCAGCTTTCTCCACGAGCAGTACTTC. Translation gives CASSFLHEQYF.

This rearrangement joins TRBV5-1 to TRBJ2-1; D may be TRBD1 (6 bases). Germline V gives CDR1 SGHRS, CDR2 YFSETQ. The V gene lost 1 base and the J gene lost 8 bases, with 22 bases spanning the gap. The CDR3 consists of 17 residues. CDR3 DNA sequence: TGCGCCAGCAGCTTGTGGGGGCCCGGGCAGGCTTTCCATGAGCAGTTCTTC. As protein: CASSLWGPGQAFHEQFF.

The rearrangement uses TRBV9 and TRBJ2-3, with 10 bases fitting TRBD2. The CDR3 is 20 residues long. V was clipped by 4 bases and J by 6 bases; unmatched bases: 23. CDR1 is SGDLS and CDR2 is YYNGEE in the germline V gene. CDR3: CASSSPTGIERGGGVDTQYF. CDR3 coding DNA: TGTGCCAGCAGCTCCCCGACAGGGATAGAGCGGGGGGGTGGAGTGGATACGCAGTATTTT.

The J gene is TRBJ1-2, the V gene TRBV19; 7 bases agree with TRBD1. The V gene end was trimmed by 5 bases and the J gene end by 3 bases; junction bases not matched to a gene: 6. The CDR3 loop spans 14 amino acids. From germline, CDR1 is LNHDA and CDR2 SQIVND (reference sequence). The CDR3 reads CASSEGGPDYGYTF. The CDR3 DNA is TGTGCCAGTAGTGAAGGGGGCCCAGACTATGGCTACACCTTC.

The CDR3 region is CASSVGGLIGYTF. The CDR3 DNA is TGTGCCAGCAGCGTGGGTGGACTGATTGGCTACACCTTC. The gene calls are TRBV9 and TRBJ1-2; D gene uncertain. In germline, CDR1 is SGDLS, CDR2 YYNGEE. Trimming took 2 bases from V and 7 from J, leaving 12 bases between them. This CDR3 spans 13 amino acids.

The rearrangement joins TRBV6-2 or TRBV6-3 to TRBJ1-6; possible D gene TRBD1, 5 bases. Per the germline V gene, CDR1 is MNHEY and CDR2 is SVGEGT. V lost 0 bases to trimming and J lost 4 bases, with 10 bases between them. This CDR3 is built from 16 residues. CDR3 nucleotide sequence: TGTGCCAGCAGTTACTCTCTGGGACTGTATAATTCACCCCTCCACTTT. It yields the protein CASSYSLGLYNSPLHF.

V gene TRBV2 combines with J gene TRBJ1-1; 9 positions match TRBD1. CDR1 is SNHLY, CDR2 FYNNEI, per germline. After removal of 9 bases from V and 2 bases from J, the junction contained 7 bases not matched to a gene. The CDR3 length is 14 residues. The CDR3 sequence is CARGTGTLNTEAFF. The CDR3 DNA reads as TGTGCCAGGGGGACAGGGACGCTCAACACTGAAGCTTTCTTT.

The genes are TRBV30 and TRBJ1-2, with unresolved D. V was clipped by 2 bases and J by 8 bases, with 12 bases between them. Looked up from germline, CDR1 is GTSNPN and CDR2 is SVGIG (reference sequence). The CDR3 has 12 amino acids. The CDR3 here is CAWSSEGRGYTF. The DNA for the CDR3 is TGTGCCTGGAGTTCCGAGGGTAGGGGCTACACCTTC.